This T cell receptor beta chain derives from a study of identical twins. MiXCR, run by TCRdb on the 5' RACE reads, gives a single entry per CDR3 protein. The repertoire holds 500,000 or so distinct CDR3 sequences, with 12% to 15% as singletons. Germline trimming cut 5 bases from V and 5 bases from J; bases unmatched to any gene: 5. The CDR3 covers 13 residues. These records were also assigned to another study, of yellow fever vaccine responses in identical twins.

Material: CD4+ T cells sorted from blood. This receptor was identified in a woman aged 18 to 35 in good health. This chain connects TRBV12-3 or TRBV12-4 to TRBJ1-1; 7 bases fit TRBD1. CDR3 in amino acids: CASSTDRATEAFF. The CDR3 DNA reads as TGTGCCAGCAGTACCGACAGGGCTACTGAAGCTTTCTTT.